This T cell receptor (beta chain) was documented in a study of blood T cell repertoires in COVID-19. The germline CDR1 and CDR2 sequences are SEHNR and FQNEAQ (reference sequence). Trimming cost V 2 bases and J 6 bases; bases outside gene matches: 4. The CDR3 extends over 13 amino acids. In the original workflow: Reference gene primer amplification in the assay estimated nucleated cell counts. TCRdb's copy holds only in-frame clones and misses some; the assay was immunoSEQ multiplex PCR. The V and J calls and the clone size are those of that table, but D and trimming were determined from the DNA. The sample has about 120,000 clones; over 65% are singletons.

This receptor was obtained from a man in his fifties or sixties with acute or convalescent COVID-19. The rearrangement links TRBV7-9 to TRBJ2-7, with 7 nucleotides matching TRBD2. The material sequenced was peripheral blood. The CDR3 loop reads CASSLQGRGEQYF. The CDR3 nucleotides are TGTGCCAGCAGCTTACAAGGGAGGGGCGAGCAGTACTTC. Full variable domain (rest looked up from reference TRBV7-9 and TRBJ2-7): DTGVSQNPRHKITKRGQNVTFRCDPISEHNRLYWYRQTLGQGPEFLTYFQNEAQLEKSRLLSDRFSAERPKGSFSTLEIQRTEQGDSAMYLCASSLQGRGEQYFGPGTRLTVT.